This T cell receptor (beta chain) was sequenced for a study of T-cell reconstitution after alpha-beta-depleted transplantation in children. In this sample, this clonotype turned up a few times. CDR1 is WNHNN and CDR2 is SYGVQD in the germline V gene (reference sequence). The trim removed 4 bases at V and 3 bases at J, leaving 5 bases unmatched. The CDR3 has 16 residues. Library preparation (for TCRbeta) was performed with unique molecular identifiers. From the PCR reads, TCRdb called clonotypes with MiXCR, one entry per CDR3 protein. The table has about 540,000 distinct CDR3 sequences, about 18% seen once.

Sequenced here: PBMCs from the stem cell graft donor, sampled from the stem cell graft. The origin of this receptor is a human donor who donated a stem cell graft to a child with acute lymphoblastic leukemia. The chain uses TRBV10-1 and TRBJ2-7; TRBD2 matches 14 bases. CDR3 DNA sequence: TGCGCCAGCAGTGGCAGGACTAGCGGGAGGATCTACGAGCAGTACTTC. This translates into CASSGRTSGRIYEQYF.